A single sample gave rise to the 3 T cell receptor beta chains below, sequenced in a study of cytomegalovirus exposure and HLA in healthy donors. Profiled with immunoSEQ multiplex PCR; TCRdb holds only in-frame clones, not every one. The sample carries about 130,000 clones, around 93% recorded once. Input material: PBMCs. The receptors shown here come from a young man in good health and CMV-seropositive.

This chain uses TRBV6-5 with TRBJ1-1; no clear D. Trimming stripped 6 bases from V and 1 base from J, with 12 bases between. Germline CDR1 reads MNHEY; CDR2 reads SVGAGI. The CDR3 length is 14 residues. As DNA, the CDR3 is TGTGCCAGCAGCCCCGACTACAGGAACACTGAAGCTTTCTTT. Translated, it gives CASSPDYRNTEAFF.

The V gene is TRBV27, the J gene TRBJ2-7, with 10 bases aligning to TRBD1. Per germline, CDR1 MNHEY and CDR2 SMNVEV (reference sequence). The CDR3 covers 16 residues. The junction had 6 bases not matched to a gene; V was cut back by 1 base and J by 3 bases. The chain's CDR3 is CASSLLSDRGNYEQYF. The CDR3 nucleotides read TGTGCCAGCAGTTTATTATCGGACAGGGGGAACTACGAGCAGTACTTC.

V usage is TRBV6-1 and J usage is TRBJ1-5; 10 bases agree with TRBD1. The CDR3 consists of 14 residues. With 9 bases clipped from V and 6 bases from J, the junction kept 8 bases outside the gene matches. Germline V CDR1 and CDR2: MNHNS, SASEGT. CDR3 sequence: CASRQGASSQPQHF. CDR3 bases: TGTGCCAGTCGACAGGGGGCGAGTTCTCAGCCCCAGCATTTT.